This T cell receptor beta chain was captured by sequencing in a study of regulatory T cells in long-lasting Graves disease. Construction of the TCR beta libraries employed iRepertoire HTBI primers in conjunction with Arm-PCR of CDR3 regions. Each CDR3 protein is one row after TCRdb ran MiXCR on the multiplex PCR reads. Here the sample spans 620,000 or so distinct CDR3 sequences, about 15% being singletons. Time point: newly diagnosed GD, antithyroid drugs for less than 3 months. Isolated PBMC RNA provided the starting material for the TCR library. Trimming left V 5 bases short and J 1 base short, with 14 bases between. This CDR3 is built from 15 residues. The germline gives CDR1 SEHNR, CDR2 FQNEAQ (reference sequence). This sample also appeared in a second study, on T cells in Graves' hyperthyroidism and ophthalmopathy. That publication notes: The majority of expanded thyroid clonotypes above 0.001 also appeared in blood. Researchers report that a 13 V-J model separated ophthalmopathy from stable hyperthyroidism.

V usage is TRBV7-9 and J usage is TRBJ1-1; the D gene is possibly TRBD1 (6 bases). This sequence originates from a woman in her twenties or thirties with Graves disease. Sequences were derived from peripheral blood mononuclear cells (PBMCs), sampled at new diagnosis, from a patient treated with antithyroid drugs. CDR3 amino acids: CASSPRGQKNTEAFF. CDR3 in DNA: TGTGCCAGCAGCCCCCGAGGACAGAAGAACACTGAAGCTTTCTTT. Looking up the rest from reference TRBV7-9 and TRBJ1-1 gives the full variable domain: DTGVSQNPRHKITKRGQNVTFRCDPISEHNRLYWYRQTLGQGPEFLTYFQNEAQLEKSRLLSDRFSAERPKGSFSTLEIQRTEQGDSAMYLCASSPRGQKNTEAFFGQGTRLTVV.